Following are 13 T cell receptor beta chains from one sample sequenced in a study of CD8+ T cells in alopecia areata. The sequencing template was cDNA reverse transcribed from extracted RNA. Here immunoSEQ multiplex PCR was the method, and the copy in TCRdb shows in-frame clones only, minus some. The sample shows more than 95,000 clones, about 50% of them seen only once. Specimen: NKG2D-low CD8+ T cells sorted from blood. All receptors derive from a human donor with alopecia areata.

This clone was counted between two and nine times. The CDR3 protein is CASTPDEGEAFF. CDR3 DNA sequence: TGCGCCAGCACCCCGGATGAAGGTGAAGCTTTCTTT. This sequence joins TRBV23-1 and TRBJ1-1; no definite D call. TRBV23-1 qualifies as an ORF whose function is uncertain. The V end was cut by 7 bases, the J end by 7 bases, with 13 bases between. The CDR3 loop spans 12 amino acids.

The CDR3 spells CASSRGTDGANVLTF. Written as DNA, the CDR3 is TGTGCCTCATCCCGGGGGACCGATGGGGCCAACGTCCTGACTTTC. The rearrangement uses TRBV30 and TRBJ2-6; tentatively, D is TRBD2 (6 bases). The CDR3 totals 15 residues. Germline V gives CDR1 GTSNPN, CDR2 SVGIG (reference sequence). V was shortened by 7 bases and J by 3 bases, with 16 bases between the two germline ends.

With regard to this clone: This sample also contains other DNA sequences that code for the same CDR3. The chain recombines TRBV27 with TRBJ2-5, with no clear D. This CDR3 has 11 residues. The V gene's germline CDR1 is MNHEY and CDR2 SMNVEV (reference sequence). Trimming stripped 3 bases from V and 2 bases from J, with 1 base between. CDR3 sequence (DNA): TGTGCCAGCAGTTTTCAAGAGACCCAGTACTTC. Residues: CASSFQETQYF.

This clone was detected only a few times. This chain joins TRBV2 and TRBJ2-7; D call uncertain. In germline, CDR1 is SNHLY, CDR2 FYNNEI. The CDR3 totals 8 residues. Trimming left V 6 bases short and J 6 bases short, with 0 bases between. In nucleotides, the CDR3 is TGTGCCAGCAGCGAGCAGTACTTC. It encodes CASSEQYF.

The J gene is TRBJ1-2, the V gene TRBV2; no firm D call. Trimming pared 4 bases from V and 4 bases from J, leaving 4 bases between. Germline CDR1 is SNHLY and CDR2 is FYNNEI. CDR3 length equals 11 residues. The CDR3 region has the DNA TGTGCCAGCAGTGGGGTCTATGGCTACACCTTC. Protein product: CASSGVYGYTF.

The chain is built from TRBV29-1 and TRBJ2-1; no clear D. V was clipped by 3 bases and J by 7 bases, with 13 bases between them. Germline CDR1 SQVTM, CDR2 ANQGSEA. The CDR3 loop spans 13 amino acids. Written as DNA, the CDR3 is TGCAGCGTTGAGAGACCCGAGTGGAATGAGCAGTTCTTC. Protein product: CSVERPEWNEQFF.

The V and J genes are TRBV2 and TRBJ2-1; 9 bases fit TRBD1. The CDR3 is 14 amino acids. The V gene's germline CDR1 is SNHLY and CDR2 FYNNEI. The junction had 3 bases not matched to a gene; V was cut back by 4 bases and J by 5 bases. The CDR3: CASSAWTGDNEQFF. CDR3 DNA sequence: TGTGCCAGCAGTGCGTGGACAGGGGACAATGAGCAGTTCTTC.

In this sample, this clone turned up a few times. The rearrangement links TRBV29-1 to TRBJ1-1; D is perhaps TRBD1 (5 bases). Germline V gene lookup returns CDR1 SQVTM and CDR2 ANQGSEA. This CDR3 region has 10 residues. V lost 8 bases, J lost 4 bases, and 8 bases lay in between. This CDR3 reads CSFGGTEAFF. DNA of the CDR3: TGCAGCTTCGGGGGCACTGAAGCTTTCTTT.

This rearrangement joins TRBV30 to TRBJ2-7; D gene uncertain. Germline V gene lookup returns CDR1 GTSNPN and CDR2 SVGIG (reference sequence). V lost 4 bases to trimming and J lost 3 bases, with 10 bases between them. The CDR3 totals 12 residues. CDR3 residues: CAWNTAGYEQYF. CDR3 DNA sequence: TGTGCCTGGAATACCGCAGGCTACGAGCAGTACTTC.

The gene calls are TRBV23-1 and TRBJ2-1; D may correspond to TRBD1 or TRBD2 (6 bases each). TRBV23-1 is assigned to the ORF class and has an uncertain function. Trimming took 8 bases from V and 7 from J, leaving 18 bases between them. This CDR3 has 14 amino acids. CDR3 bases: TGCGCCAGCCCGCCTAGGGGGGTCCGGAATGAGCAGTTCTTC. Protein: CASPPRGVRNEQFF.

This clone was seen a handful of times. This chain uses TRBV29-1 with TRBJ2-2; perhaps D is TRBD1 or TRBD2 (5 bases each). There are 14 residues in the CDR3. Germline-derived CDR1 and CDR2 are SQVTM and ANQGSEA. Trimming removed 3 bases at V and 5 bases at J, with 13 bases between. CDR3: CSVEGSGRTGELFF. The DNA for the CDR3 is TGCAGCGTTGAGGGGTCGGGACGGACCGGGGAGCTGTTTTTT.

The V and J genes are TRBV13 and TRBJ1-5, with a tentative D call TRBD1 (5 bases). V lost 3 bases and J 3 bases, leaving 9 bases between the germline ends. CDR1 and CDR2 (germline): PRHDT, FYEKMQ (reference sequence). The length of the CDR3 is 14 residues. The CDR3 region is CASSLGGSNQPQHF. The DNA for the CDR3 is TGTGCCAGCAGCTTGGGGGGTTCCAATCAGCCCCAGCATTTT. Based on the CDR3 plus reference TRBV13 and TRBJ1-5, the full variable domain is AAGVIQSPRHLIKEKRETATLKCYPIPRHDTVYWYQQGPGQDPQFLISFYEKMQSDKGSIPDRFSAQQFSDYHSELNMSSLELGDSALYFCASSLGGSNQPQHFGDGTRLSIL.

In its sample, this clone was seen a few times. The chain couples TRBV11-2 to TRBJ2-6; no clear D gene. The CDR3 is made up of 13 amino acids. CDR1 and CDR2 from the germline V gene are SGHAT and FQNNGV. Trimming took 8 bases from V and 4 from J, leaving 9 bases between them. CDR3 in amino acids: CASAESGANVLTF. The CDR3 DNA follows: TGTGCCAGCGCAGAATCCGGGGCCAACGTCCTGACTTTC.